This T cell receptor (beta chain) originates from a study of T cell changes during pregnancy in multiple sclerosis. As for this clone: A junction end diverges from the germline sequence, so it may reflect a read error.

Generated by immunoSEQ multiplex PCR, the TCRdb table keeps only in-frame clones and is missing some. This table holds over 40,000 clones, 88% found once. The CDR3 sequence is 15 residues long. Per the germline V gene, CDR1 is SNHLY and CDR2 is FYNNEI. The rearrangement joins TRBV2 to TRBJ1-6; TRBD1 is a possible D gene (5 bases). The specimen comprised CD8+ T cells from peripheral blood mononuclear cells, sampled after pregnancy. This TCR was sampled from a female donor in good health, enrolled as a control in a pregnancy study. The CDR3 DNA follows: TGTACCAGCAGTGAGCCGTGGGGCCGAGAGGCGTCCCTCCACTTT. Protein sequence: CTSSEPWGREASLHF.